The clone carrying this TCR beta chain was picked up many times. Stability of Graves' hyperthyroidism was defined as absent ophthalmopathy progression within 18 months. The data originate from a study of T cells in Graves' hyperthyroidism and ophthalmopathy. The CDR3 regions of TCR beta were amplified from RNA transcripts. RT-PCR in the first round (using the HTBI primer set) targeted the TCR CDR3. In TCRdb, the multiplex PCR reads were re-called with MiXCR into one record per CDR3 protein. This table has approximately 300,000 distinct CDR3 sequences, approximately 16% appearing once. This clonotype was obtained from a man between 25 and 39 years old with Graves' hyperthyroidism. Sequences were obtained from blood.

For the CDR3, the DNA is TGCAGTGCTGGAGGCAGTTCCGCTGAAGCTTTCTTT. Its translation is CSAGGSSAEAFF. The V gene is TRBV20-1, the J gene TRBJ1-1; D not certain. Germline loops: CDR1 DFQATT, CDR2 SNEGSKA (reference sequence). Between the trimmed V and J ends, which lost 5 bases and 6 bases, there was a span of 13 bases. The CDR3 runs 12 residues.